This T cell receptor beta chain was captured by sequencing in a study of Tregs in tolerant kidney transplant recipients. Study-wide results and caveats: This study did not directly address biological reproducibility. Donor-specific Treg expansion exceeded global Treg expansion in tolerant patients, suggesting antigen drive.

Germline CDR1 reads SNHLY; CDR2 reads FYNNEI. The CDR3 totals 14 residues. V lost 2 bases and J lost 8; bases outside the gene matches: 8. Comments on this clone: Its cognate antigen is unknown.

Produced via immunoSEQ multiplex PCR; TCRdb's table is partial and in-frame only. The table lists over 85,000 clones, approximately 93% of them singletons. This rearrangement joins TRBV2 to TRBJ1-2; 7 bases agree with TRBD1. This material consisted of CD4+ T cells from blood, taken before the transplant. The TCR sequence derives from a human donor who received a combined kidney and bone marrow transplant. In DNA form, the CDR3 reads TGTGCCAGCAGTGAAAGGCAGGGGGTAGGGGGCTACACCTTC. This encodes CASSERQGVGGYTF.